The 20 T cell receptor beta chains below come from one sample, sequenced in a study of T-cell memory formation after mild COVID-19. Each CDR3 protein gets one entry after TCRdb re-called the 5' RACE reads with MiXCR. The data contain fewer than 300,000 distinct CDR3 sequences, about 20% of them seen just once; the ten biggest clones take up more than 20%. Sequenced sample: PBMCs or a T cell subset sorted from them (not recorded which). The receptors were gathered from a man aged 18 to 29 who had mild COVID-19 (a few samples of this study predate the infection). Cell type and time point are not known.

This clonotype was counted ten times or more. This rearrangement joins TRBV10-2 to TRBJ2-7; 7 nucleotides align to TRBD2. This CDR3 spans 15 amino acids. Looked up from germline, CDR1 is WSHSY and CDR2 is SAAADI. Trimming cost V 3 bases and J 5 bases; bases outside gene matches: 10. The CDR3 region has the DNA TGCGCCAGCAGTGACCCTACGGGGAGGGGCGACGAGCAGTACTTC. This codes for CASSDPTGRGDEQYF.

CDR3 in amino acids: CASSQELRGGTNTDTQYF. The CDR3 region has the DNA TGTGCCAGCAGCCAAGAGTTACGGGGGGGGACCAACACAGATACGCAGTATTTT. The rearrangement joins TRBV4-2 to TRBJ2-3, with TRBD2 matching over 8 bases. The V gene end was trimmed by 0 bases and the J gene end by 2 bases; junction bases not matched to a gene: 10. Germline-derived CDR1 and CDR2 are LGHNA and YNFKEQ. This CDR3 contains 18 residues.

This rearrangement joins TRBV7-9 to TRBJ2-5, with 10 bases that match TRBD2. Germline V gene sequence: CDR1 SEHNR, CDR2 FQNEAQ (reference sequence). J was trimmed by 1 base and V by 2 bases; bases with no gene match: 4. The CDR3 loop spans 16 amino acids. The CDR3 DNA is TGTGCCAGCAGCTTATTTCCTAGCGGGGGCCAAGAGACCCAGTACTTC. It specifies CASSLFPSGGQETQYF.

The CDR3: CSARDGTAQETQYF. CDR3 DNA sequence: TGCAGTGCTAGAGATGGGACAGCCCAAGAGACCCAGTACTTC. The V call is TRBV20-1, the J call TRBJ2-5; 7 nucleotides match TRBD1. Germline assignment: CDR1 DFQATT and CDR2 SNEGSKA (reference sequence). Losses at the gene ends were 0 bases for V and 1 base for J; bases not matched to a gene: 2. The CDR3 is 14 residues long.

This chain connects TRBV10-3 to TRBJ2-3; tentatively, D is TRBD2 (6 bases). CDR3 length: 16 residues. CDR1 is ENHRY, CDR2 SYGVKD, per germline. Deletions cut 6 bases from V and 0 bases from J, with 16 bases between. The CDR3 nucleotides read TGTGCCATCAGGTCAACTGGAGGGGCTAGCACAGATACGCAGTATTTT. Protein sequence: CAIRSTGGASTDTQYF.

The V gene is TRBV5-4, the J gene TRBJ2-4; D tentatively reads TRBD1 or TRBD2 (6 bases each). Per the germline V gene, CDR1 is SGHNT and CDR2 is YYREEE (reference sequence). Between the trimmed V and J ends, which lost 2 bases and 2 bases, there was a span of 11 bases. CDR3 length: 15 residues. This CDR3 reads CASSFMGGPKNIQYF. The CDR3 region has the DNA TGTGCCAGCAGCTTCATGGGGGGCCCCAAAAACATTCAGTACTTC. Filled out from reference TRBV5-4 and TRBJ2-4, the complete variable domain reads ETGVTQSPTHLIKTRGQQVTLRCSSQSGHNTVSWYQQALGQGPQFIFQYYREEENGRGNFPPRFSGLQFPNYSSELNVNALELDDSALYLCASSFMGGPKNIQYFGAGTRLSVL.

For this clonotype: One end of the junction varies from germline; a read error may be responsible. The CDR3 sequence: CASSQGRGERFF. In DNA form, the CDR3 reads TGTGCCAGCAGCCAAGGCCGTGGGGAGAGGTTTTTT. The chain carries TRBV3-1 and TRBJ2-3; D might be TRBD2 (5 bases). This CDR3 spans 12 amino acids. The germline CDR1 and CDR2 sequences are LGHDT and YNNKEL (reference sequence).

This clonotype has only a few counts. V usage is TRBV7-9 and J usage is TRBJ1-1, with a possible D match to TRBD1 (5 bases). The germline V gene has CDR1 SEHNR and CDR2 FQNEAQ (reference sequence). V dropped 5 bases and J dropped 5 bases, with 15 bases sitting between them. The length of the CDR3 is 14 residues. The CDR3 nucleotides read TGTGCCAGCAGCCCACGGGGCGGGAGAACTGAAGCTTTCTTT. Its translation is CASSPRGGRTEAFF.

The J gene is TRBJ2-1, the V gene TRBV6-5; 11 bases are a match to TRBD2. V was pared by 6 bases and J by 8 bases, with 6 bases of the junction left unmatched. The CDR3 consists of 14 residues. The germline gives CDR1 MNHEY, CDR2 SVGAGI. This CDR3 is CASSLAGGHHEQFF. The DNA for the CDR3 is TGTGCCAGCAGCTTAGCGGGGGGGCACCATGAGCAGTTCTTC.

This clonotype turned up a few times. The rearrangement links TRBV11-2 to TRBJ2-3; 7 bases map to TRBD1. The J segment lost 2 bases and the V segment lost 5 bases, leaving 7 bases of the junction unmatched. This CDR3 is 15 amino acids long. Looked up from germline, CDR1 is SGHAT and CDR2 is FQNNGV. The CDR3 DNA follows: TGTGCCAGCAGCAACAGGGGAATACTCACAGATACGCAGTATTTT. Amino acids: CASSNRGILTDTQYF.

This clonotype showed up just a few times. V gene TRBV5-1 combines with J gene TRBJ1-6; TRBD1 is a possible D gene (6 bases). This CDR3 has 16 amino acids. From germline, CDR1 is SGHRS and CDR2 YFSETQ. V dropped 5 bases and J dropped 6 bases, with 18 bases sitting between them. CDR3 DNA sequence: TGCGCCAGCAGTAAGAGAGGGGGGGACTCTAATTCACCCCTCCACTTT. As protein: CASSKRGGDSNSPLHF.

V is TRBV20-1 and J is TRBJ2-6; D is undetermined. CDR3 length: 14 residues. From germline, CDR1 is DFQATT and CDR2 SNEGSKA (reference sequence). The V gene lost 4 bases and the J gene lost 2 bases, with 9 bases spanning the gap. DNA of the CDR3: TGCAGTGCTACCCCTATTCCTGGGGCCAACGTCCTGACTTTC. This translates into CSATPIPGANVLTF.

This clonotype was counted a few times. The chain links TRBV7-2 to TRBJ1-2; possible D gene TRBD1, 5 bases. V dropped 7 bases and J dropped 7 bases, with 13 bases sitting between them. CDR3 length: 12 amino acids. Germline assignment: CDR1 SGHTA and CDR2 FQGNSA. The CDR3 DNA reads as TGTGCCAGCAATGTCCAGGGTATTGGCTACACCTTC. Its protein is CASNVQGIGYTF.

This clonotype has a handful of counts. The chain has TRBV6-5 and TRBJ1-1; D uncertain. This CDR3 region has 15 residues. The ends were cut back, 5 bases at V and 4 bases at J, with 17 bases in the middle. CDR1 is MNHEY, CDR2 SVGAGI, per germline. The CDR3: CASSMDGLFSTEAFF. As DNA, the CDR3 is TGTGCCAGCAGTATGGACGGACTGTTTAGCACTGAAGCTTTCTTT.

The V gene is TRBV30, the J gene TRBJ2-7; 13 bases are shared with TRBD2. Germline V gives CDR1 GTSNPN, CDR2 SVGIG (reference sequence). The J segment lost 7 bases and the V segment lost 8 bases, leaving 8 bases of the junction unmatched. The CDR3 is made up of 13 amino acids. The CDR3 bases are TGTGCCGGGGGACTAGCGGGGTCTGGGGAGCAGTACTTC. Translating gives CAGGLAGSGEQYF.

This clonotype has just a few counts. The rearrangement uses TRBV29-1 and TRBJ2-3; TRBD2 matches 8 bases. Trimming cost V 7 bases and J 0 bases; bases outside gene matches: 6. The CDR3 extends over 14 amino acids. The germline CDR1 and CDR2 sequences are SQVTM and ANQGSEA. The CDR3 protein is CSGRSGGSTDTQYF. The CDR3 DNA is TGCAGCGGCAGGTCGGGGGGGAGCACAGATACGCAGTATTTT.

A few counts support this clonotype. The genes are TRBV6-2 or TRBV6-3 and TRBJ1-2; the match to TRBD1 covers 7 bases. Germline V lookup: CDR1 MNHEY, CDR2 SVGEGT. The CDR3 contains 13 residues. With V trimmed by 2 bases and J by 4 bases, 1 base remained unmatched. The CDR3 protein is CASSYRGPYGYTF. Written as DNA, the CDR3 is TGTGCCAGCAGTTACAGGGGGCCCTATGGCTACACCTTC.

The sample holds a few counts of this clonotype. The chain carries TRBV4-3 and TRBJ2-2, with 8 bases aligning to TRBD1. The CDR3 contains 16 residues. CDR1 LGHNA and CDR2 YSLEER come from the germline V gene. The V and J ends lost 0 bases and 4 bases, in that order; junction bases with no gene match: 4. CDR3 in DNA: TGCGCCAGCAGCCAAGAACAGGGGGGAGGCACCGGGGAGCTGTTTTTT. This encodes CASSQEQGGGTGELFF.

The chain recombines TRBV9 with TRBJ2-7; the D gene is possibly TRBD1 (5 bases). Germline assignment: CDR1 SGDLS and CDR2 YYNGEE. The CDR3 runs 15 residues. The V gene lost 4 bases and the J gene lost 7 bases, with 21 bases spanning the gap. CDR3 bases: TGTGCCAGCAGCCCCCGTATGACGACAGCGAGTGAGCAGTACTTC. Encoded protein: CASSPRMTTASEQYF.

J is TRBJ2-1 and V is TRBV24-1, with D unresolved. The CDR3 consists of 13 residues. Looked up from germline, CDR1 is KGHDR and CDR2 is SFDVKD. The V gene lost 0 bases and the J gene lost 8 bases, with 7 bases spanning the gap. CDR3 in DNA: TGTGCCACCAGTGATTTGGGCCCGGATGAGCAGTTCTTC. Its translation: CATSDLGPDEQFF.